This paragraph covers one T cell receptor beta chain sequence. Its specificity is not known. The data are from a study of OX40 agonist ivuxolimab in advanced cancers. Study as a whole: Patients were treated with ivuxolimab, an agonistic anti-OX40 (CD134) antibody. Ivuxolimab was delivered to patients intravenously every 2 weeks at doses spanning 0.01 to 10 mg/kg. Broader study findings: Both blood CD4+ and CD8+ T cells showed clonal growth by week 6 at 0.1 to 3.0 mg/kg.

Sequencing was performed with immunoSEQ multiplex PCR; in TCRdb, only in-frame clones are kept and a portion is missing. The sample lists 45,000 to 50,000 clones, 85% to 90% occurring once. Patients with a history of autoimmune disease or on systemic immunosuppression were excluded. Germline V gene data show CDR1 as SEHNR and CDR2 as FQNEAQ (reference sequence). V shed 5 bases and J 9 bases; nucleotides not matched to a gene: 3. CDR3 size: 12 residues. The V call is TRBV7-9, the J call TRBJ1-5; the match to TRBD1 covers 8 bases. The TCR sequence derives from an adult with an advanced solid tumor such as melanoma, head and neck, liver or kidney cancer. The starting material was CD4+ or CD8+ T cells sorted from blood, obtained in a trial of the OX40 agonist ivuxolimab. The CDR3 DNA is TGTGCCAGCAGCCCAGGGACAGGGCCCCAGCATTTT. It encodes CASSPGTGPQHF.